This TCR beta chain came from a study of brain metastases from non-small cell lung cancer. The CDR3 length is 15 residues. V gave up 5 bases and J gave up 3 bases; unmatched junction bases: 4. CDR1 and CDR2 from the germline V gene are MDHEN and SYDVKM. Only in-frame clones appear in the TCRdb table, and some are missing; sequencing was by immunoSEQ multiplex PCR. The profile covers a few thousand clones, with roughly 96% appearing a single time and approximately 2.1% taken by the ten largest. J is TRBJ1-1 and V is TRBV28; TRBD1 matches 12 bases. The sample comprised tumor-adjacent normal tissue. This clonotype was obtained from a donor aged 40 or over with non-small cell lung cancer. The CDR3 loop reads CASSLGQGAHTEAFF. Here the CDR3 DNA reads TGTGCCAGCAGTCTGGGACAGGGGGCGCACACTGAAGCTTTCTTT.